Here is one TCR beta chain with its context. Germline V lookup: CDR1 MNHEY, CDR2 SMNVEV (reference sequence). This CDR3 is built from 14 residues. J lost 8 bases, V lost 3 bases, and 8 bases had no gene match. The protocol was immunoSEQ multiplex PCR, while the TCRdb copy is restricted to in-frame clones and leaves out a portion. This sample carries about 160,000 clones, roughly 78% of them seen once, and the ten largest clones take about 7.8%. This sample was taken from a study of blood T cell repertoires in COVID-19. Sequenced material: peripheral blood. The TCR was taken from a woman in her sixties or seventies with COVID-19, enrolled during active disease. V gene TRBV27 combines with J gene TRBJ2-5; TRBD1 matches at 8 bases. CDR3 in DNA: TGTGCCAGCAGTTTTGGCCAGGGGGCAGTAACCCAGTACTTC. This gives the protein CASSFGQGAVTQYF.